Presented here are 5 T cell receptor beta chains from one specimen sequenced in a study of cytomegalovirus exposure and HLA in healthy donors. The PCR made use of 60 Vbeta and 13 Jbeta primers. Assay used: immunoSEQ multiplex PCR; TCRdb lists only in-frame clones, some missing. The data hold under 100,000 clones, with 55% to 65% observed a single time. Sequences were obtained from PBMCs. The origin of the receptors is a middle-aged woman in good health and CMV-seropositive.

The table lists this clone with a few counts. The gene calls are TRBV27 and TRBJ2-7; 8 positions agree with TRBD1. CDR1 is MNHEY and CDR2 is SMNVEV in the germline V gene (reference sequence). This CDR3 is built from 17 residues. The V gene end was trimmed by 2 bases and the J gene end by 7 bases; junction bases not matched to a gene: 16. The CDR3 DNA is TGTGCCAGCAGTTTAATCGGATCAGGGACAGGTAAACAAGAGCAGTACTTC. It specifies CASSLIGSGTGKQEQYF.

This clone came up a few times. For the CDR3, the DNA is TGCGCCAGCAGCCAAGTGGGGCCCGCCGGTTCTGAAGCTTTCTTT. This codes for CASSQVGPAGSEAFF. The chain recombines TRBV4-3 with TRBJ1-1; D might be TRBD1 (5 bases). From germline, CDR1 is LGHNA and CDR2 YSLEER. CDR3 length equals 15 residues. Trimming cost V 1 base and J 6 bases, with 15 bases left between them.

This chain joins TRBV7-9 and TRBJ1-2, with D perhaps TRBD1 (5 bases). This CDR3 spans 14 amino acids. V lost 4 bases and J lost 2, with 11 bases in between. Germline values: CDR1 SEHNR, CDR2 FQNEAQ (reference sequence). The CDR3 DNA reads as TGTGCCAGCAGCTACGAATGGGGCAACTATGGCTACACCTTC. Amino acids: CASSYEWGNYGYTF.

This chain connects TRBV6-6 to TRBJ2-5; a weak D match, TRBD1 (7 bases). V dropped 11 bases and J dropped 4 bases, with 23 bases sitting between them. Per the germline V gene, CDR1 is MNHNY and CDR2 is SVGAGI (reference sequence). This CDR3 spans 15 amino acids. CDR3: CAHNLGGRGRETQYF. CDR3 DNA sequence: TGTGCCCACAACCTGGGGGGCAGGGGGAGAGAGACCCAGTACTTC.

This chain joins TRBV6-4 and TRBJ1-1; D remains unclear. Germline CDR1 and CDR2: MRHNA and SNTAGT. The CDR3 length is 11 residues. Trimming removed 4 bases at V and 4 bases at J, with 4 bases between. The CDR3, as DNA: TGTGCCAGCAGTGGAGGCACTGAAGCTTTCTTT. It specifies CASSGGTEAFF.